Shown below are 25 T cell receptor beta chains from a single sample sequenced in a study of cytomegalovirus exposure and HLA in healthy donors. Primers for the PCR totalled 60 Vbeta and 13 Jbeta. TCRdb keeps only in-frame clones here, not all; method: immunoSEQ multiplex PCR. The sample has hundreds of thousands of clones; around 90% are singletons. The sequencing sample was made of PBMCs. These receptors were obtained from a woman between 18 and 29 years old in good health and CMV-seronegative.

The chain recombines TRBV15 with TRBJ2-5; tentative D call: TRBD2 (6 bases). Germline values: CDR1 LNHNV, CDR2 YYDKDF (reference sequence). V was pared by 1 base and J by 4 bases, with 10 bases between. The CDR3 length is 14 residues. The DNA for the CDR3 is TGTGCCACCAGCAGAGGACTAGTGACAGAGACCCAGTACTTC. It encodes CATSRGLVTETQYF. The full variable domain, its missing parts supplied by reference TRBV15 and TRBJ2-5, is DAMVIQNPRYQVTQFGKPVTLSCSQTLNHNVMYWYQQKSSQAPKLLFHYYDKDFNNEADTPDNFQSRRPNTSFCFLDIRSPGLGDTAMYLCATSRGLVTETQYFGPGTRLLVL.

The rearrangement links TRBV7-2 to TRBJ2-3; 8 positions match TRBD2. CDR3 length equals 15 residues. Germline CDR1 SGHTA, CDR2 FQGNSA. The V segment lost 5 bases and the J segment 1 base; nucleotides outside the gene matches: 5. The CDR3 nucleotides are TGTGCCAGCAGCCTCCGGCGGGGGGGCACAGATACGCAGTATTTT. Translated: CASSLRRGGTDTQYF.

In this sample, this clone turned up once. V gene TRBV4-1 combines with J gene TRBJ2-7, with D perhaps matching TRBD2 (6 bases). The V end was cut by 3 bases, the J end by 1 base, with 13 bases between. Germline CDR1 and CDR2: MGHRA and YSYEKL. This CDR3 has 15 residues. CDR3 DNA: TGCGCCAGCAGCCAGTTTCCCGGGACTTCCTACGAGCAGTACTTC. This translates into CASSQFPGTSYEQYF.

The V call is TRBV4-1, the J call TRBJ2-1; 8 bases agree with TRBD1. Trimming removed 5 bases from V and 3 bases from J; junction bases left unmatched: 6. The length of the CDR3 is 15 residues. Germline loops: CDR1 MGHRA, CDR2 YSYEKL. This CDR3 is CASSFTGTGYNEQFF. The CDR3, as DNA: TGCGCCAGCAGCTTTACCGGGACAGGCTACAATGAGCAGTTCTTC.

This sequence joins TRBV5-1 and TRBJ2-7, with 10 bases matching TRBD1. The length of the CDR3 is 14 residues. CDR1 SGHRS and CDR2 YFSETQ come from the germline V gene. V lost 6 bases, J lost 3 bases, and 6 bases stayed unmatched. The CDR3 is CASKSGQGIYEQYF. The CDR3 DNA is TGCGCCAGCAAGTCGGGACAGGGGATCTACGAGCAGTACTTC.

The J gene is TRBJ2-5, the V gene TRBV7-6; 16 bases align to TRBD2. The CDR3 has 17 amino acids. Trimming at V came to 5 bases and at J to 5 bases, leaving 8 bases not matched to a gene. Germline lookup yields CDR1 SGHVS and CDR2 FNYEAQ. The CDR3 sequence: CASSPGTSGGAGETQYF. DNA for the CDR3: TGTGCCAGCAGCCCCGGGACTAGCGGGGGGGCCGGGGAGACCCAGTACTTC.

The J gene is TRBJ1-4, the V gene TRBV10-2, with 8 nucleotides matching TRBD1. The length of the CDR3 is 15 residues. The germline gives CDR1 WSHSY, CDR2 SAAADI. Losses at the gene ends were 3 bases for V and 6 bases for J; bases not matched to a gene: 6. CDR3 coding DNA: TGCGCCAGCAGTGACCCAGGGGGCCCGGATGAAAAACTGTTTTTT. It yields the protein CASSDPGGPDEKLFF.

The DNA for the CDR3 is TGCAGTGCCCAGGCCGGGAAAGCTTTCTTT. Residues: CSAQAGKAFF. This chain uses TRBV20-1 with TRBJ1-1; D gene uncertain. Per germline, CDR1 DFQATT and CDR2 SNEGSKA (reference sequence). CDR3 length equals 10 residues. V was trimmed by 6 bases and J by 9 bases, leaving 11 bases between them.

The genes are TRBV5-6 and TRBJ1-2; a possible D gene is TRBD1 (5 bases). The CDR3 is 14 amino acids. Germline assignment: CDR1 SGHDT and CDR2 YYEEEE. The V end lost 4 bases, the J end lost 11 bases, and 21 bases lay between the germline ends. The CDR3 DNA reads TGTGCCAGCAGCCTGGATGGGTCCGGACACCTATACACCTTC. Translation: CASSLDGSGHLYTF.

This clone was detected a few times. The rearrangement links TRBV30 to TRBJ1-2; the D gene is possibly TRBD1 (5 bases). The V end lost 3 bases, the J end lost 3 bases, and 14 bases lay between the germline ends. The germline V gene encodes CDR1 GTSNPN and CDR2 SVGIG (reference sequence). This CDR3 has 14 residues. The CDR3 DNA reads as TGTGCCTGGAGGGTTGGGGGACTAGACTATGGCTACACCTTC. This gives the protein CAWRVGGLDYGYTF.

On this clone itself: At one end the junction does not follow the germline gene, possibly because of a read error. Different DNA sequences within this sample yield the same CDR3. The chain employs TRBV2 and TRBJ1-6; possibly TRBD1 for D (6 bases). The CDR3 has 16 residues. Germline loops: CDR1 SNHLY, CDR2 FYNNEI. The DNA of the CDR3 is TGTGCCAGCAGTGCACAGGGCGCCTCCTATAATTCCCCCCTCCACTTT. Residues: CASSAQGASYNSPLHF.

J is TRBJ1-2 and V is TRBV7-9; D uncertain. There are 14 residues in the CDR3. The V gene lost 5 bases and the J gene lost 6 bases, with 16 bases spanning the gap. Germline-derived CDR1 and CDR2 are SEHNR and FQNEAQ (reference sequence). The CDR3 sequence: CASSNLRQPHGYTF. CDR3 coding DNA: TGTGCCAGCAGCAACCTGAGGCAGCCCCATGGCTACACCTTC.

The rearrangement uses TRBV2 and TRBJ1-4, with no clear D. V lost 7 bases and J lost 6, with 18 bases in between. Germline-derived CDR1 and CDR2 are SNHLY and FYNNEI. This CDR3 is 15 amino acids long. CDR3 DNA sequence: TGTGCCAGCAATTCCCCTCAAATGGCTTATGAAAAACTGTTTTTT. It translates to CASNSPQMAYEKLFF. Combining the CDR3 with reference TRBV2 and TRBJ1-4 gives the whole variable domain EPEVTQTPSHQVTQMGQEVILRCVPISNHLYFYWYRQILGQKVEFLVSFYNNEISEKSEIFDDQFSVERPDGSNFTLKIRSTKLEDSAMYFCASNSPQMAYEKLFFGSGTQLSVL.

J is TRBJ2-5 and V is TRBV12-5, with 7 bases lining up with TRBD2. Trimming cost V 7 bases and J 0 bases; bases outside gene matches: 8. The CDR3 contains 15 residues. Germline CDR1 LGHNT, CDR2 FRNRAP. The CDR3, as DNA: TGTGCTAGTGCCATAAGCGGGACGAACCAAGAGACCCAGTACTTC. Translating it yields CASAISGTNQETQYF.

The chain carries TRBV19 and TRBJ1-3; possible D gene TRBD1, 6 bases. The CDR3 consists of 14 residues. In germline, CDR1 is LNHDA, CDR2 SQIVND (reference sequence). Trimming stripped 8 bases from V and 0 bases from J, with 11 bases between. The CDR3, as DNA: TGTGCCAGTCATAACAGGGACTCTGGAAACACCATATATTTT. This gives the protein CASHNRDSGNTIYF.

J is TRBJ2-7 and V is TRBV6-1; 7 positions match TRBD1. The germline V gene encodes CDR1 MNHNS and CDR2 SASEGT. The CDR3 covers 15 residues. Trimming at V came to 7 bases and at J to 3 bases, leaving 12 bases not matched to a gene. CDR3: CASNTGTAFDYEQYF. The CDR3 bases are TGTGCCAGCAATACCGGGACAGCCTTCGACTACGAGCAGTACTTC.

The J gene is TRBJ1-1, the V gene TRBV30; no definite D call. CDR3 length: 10 amino acids. V lost 2 bases and J lost 11, with 9 bases in between. Germline CDR1 is GTSNPN and CDR2 is SVGIG (reference sequence). For the CDR3, the DNA is TGTGCCTGGAGTATGACGGAGGCTTTCTTT. Its protein product is CAWSMTEAFF.

The chain has TRBV5-4 and TRBJ1-2, with D perhaps matching TRBD1 (5 bases). The germline gives CDR1 SGHNT, CDR2 YYREEE (reference sequence). V was trimmed by 0 bases and J by 0 bases, leaving 9 bases between them. The CDR3 is 15 residues long. The CDR3 region is CASSLVDRSNYGYTF. The CDR3 DNA reads TGTGCCAGCAGCTTGGTAGACAGATCTAACTATGGCTACACCTTC.

The chain has TRBV6-1 and TRBJ1-5; the match to TRBD1 covers 9 bases. The CDR3 covers 17 residues. The germline V gene encodes CDR1 MNHNS and CDR2 SASEGT. The J segment lost 4 bases and the V segment lost 0 bases, leaving 7 bases of the junction unmatched. The CDR3 region has the DNA TGTGCCAGCAGTGAAGCCCCGTGGGGACAGGGTAATCAGCCCCAGCATTTT. As protein: CASSEAPWGQGNQPQHF.

V gene TRBV7-8 combines with J gene TRBJ2-6, with D hard to call. The length of the CDR3 is 18 residues. Germline CDR1 is SGHVS and CDR2 is FQNEAQ. Trimming took 5 bases from V and 4 from J, leaving 21 bases between them. The CDR3 coding sequence is TGTGCCAGCAGCGGGTTATCTGGGCCGGTCATAGGGGCCAACGTCCTGACTTTC. It codes for CASSGLSGPVIGANVLTF.

This chain links TRBV4-1 with TRBJ1-5; perhaps TRBD1 as D (6 bases). This CDR3 contains 16 residues. V lost 5 bases and J lost 4, with 18 bases in between. Germline V gene lookup returns CDR1 MGHRA and CDR2 YSYEKL. CDR3 DNA: TGCGCCAGCAGCTTCTATGGACAGCCAGAGAATCAGCCCCAGCATTTT. Translating gives CASSFYGQPENQPQHF.

The chain is built from TRBV5-4 and TRBJ2-3; TRBD2 agrees at 9 bases. The CDR3 extends over 16 amino acids. The ends lost 3 bases at V and 1 base at J; junction bases unmatched: 6. From germline, CDR1 is SGHNT and CDR2 YYREEE (reference sequence). The CDR3, as DNA: TGTGCCAGCAGCTCAGGCAAGCGGGGGGGCACAGATACGCAGTATTTT. It specifies CASSSGKRGGTDTQYF.

This chain joins TRBV6-6 and TRBJ2-7, with a tentative D call TRBD2 (6 bases). The CDR3 totals 11 residues. Trimming took off 5 bases at V and 7 bases at J, with 9 bases between the two ends. CDR1 and CDR2 (germline): MNHNY, SVGAGI (reference sequence). As DNA, the CDR3 is TGTGCCAGCAGTGCAGGACTAGAGCAGTACTTC. Amino acids: CASSAGLEQYF.

The rearrangement uses TRBV2 and TRBJ2-2; weak D call: TRBD1 (6 bases). The CDR3 runs to 15 residues. From germline, CDR1 is SNHLY and CDR2 FYNNEI. Deletions cut 7 bases from V and 3 bases from J, with 15 bases between. The CDR3 loop is CASMSGPGDTGELFF. In DNA form, the CDR3 reads TGTGCCAGCATGAGTGGGCCAGGGGACACCGGGGAGCTGTTTTTT.

J is TRBJ1-5 and V is TRBV4-1; 9 bases fit TRBD1. This CDR3 comprises 16 residues. From germline, CDR1 is MGHRA and CDR2 YSYEKL. J lost 5 bases, V lost 3 bases, and 8 bases had no gene match. CDR3 amino acids: CASSHVGQGPDQPQHF. The CDR3 DNA sequence: TGCGCCAGCAGCCACGTCGGACAGGGGCCAGATCAGCCCCAGCATTTT.